This T cell receptor (beta chain) came from a study of cytomegalovirus exposure and HLA in healthy donors (dated by TCRdb to about 2017). Notes on the research overall: An earlier analysis of approximately 640 of the donors reported 250 to 300 Gb of sequence data and some 120 million unique TCR beta sequences from about 180 million T cells. Along with the roughly 670-subject first cohort, a separate validation cohort of over a hundred different subjects was used. High-throughput TCR immunosequencing, statistical association of individual TCRs with disease status, and machine learning were combined to predict cytomegalovirus infection status. The number of donors typed differed by locus, with roughly 629-640 for A, B, C, DRB1 and DQB1, around 500 for DQA1, over 600 for DPA1, and some 440 for DPB1. Donor age, sex, ethnicity and CMV serostatus were compiled together with the repertoire data. Among 300 to 500 genotyped donors of the cohort, an average of about 220,000 unique TCR beta nucleotide sequences was sequenced per donor, of which roughly 17% were non-productive. An early release that covered roughly 600 HLA-typed donors contained approximately 300 gigabases of sequencing data and 80 million or so unique TCR sequences. The aim of the study was to test whether cataloging public T cell receptors could identify signatures of past pathogen exposure. Of the 350 to 450 genotyped donors, 75% to 85% were placed in the genetic ancestry cluster associated with self-reported Caucasian donors. Rather than using new phenotypic data, the later analysis identified candidate immune exposures from TCR beta sequences and from how often those sequences occurred across donors. Genome-wide SNP genotypes for about three fifths of the 666 donors were used in a later genetic analysis, which treated that subset as a discovery cohort. A later analysis re-examined previously published TCR beta repertoires from more than 600 donors and added high-resolution HLA genotyping to investigate patterns of TCR occurrence. Both class I and class II loci were covered by HLA typing, at four-digit resolution. About five DR-DQ haplotypes were handled as single units for association and clustering, since linkage in the cohort was strong. To decide whether each TCR beta V gene segment behaved as functional or pseudogenic, an earlier analysis of fewer than 750 of the donors relied on high-throughput TCR beta sequencing. The study profiled the T cell repertoires of 550 to 700 subjects by immunosequencing and related them to cytomegalovirus serostatus. Every discovery cohort repertoire had been produced on one sequencing platform. Overall results and qualifications from the work: When HLA alleles, especially DR and DQ, strongly co-occurred, TCR associations were difficult to assign to individual alleles. The presence/absence analyses assumed that sequencing depth was roughly uniform across donors, and that assumption may not be true. Only TCR beta chains were sequenced in this cohort, and the absence of alpha or paired-chain data limited detectable features. In vitro tests confirmed that a few of the cytomegalovirus-associated TCR beta chains recognize cytomegalovirus antigens. An earlier analysis of approximately 590 of the donors showed that most TCR beta V segments appeared in productive rearrangements either about 87% or about 30% of the time, which broadly matched IMGT annotations. A group of highly shared sequence variants was considered likely to be a technical artifact of the sequencing pipeline. The earlier analysis of a few hundred of the donors excluded 15 to 20 rarely observed V segments, including chromosome 9 orphons, because counts were too low. An association between a missense DCLRE1C variant and V-gene and J-gene trimming of TCR beta chains was found in a later genetic analysis and replicated in an independent cohort. The only immune exposure information available for the cohort was CMV serostatus. The study listed around 160 TCR beta chains as associated with cytomegalovirus. Across donors, most TCR sequences were observed very rarely, whereas some public TCRs were present in many individuals. Specific HLA alleles were associated with more than 15,000 TCR beta sequences at a false discovery rate of 0.05 in a later analysis. In a later analysis, HLA-associated TCR beta chains showed more clonal expansion and lower generation probabilities than non-associated chains that were equally common. Some IMGT-functional V segments, including TRBV6-2 and TRBV6-3, could not be told apart with the 87-base-pair reads, so those segments were excluded. A further reported finding was that TCR beta sequences accurately predicted the HLA-A and HLA-B alleles for most subjects in the first cohort. In a later genetic analysis, fewer N-insertions in productive TCRs were reported among donors in an Asian-associated ancestry cluster than the roughly 670-donor mean. It was suggested by the authors that the approach could potentially be generalized to other disease states and immunological phenotypes. According to a later analysis, parvovirus B19, influenza, CMV and Epstein-Barr virus appeared linked to several top co-occurrence clusters. Because HLA typing was unavailable for some donors at each locus, only the typed subset was used in association tests. In a later analysis, TCR association rates were found to vary across HLA loci, with the most associated TCRs seen for DRB1 alleles and the fewest for HLA-C alleles. According to a later analysis, most CMV-associated TCR beta chains appeared to be HLA-restricted, and the HLA associations seemed to be driven largely by CMV exposure. In both the original and validation cohorts, the classifier was reported to diagnose cytomegalovirus status with high specificity and sensitivity. Correlated functional status among segregating V segments might reflect linkage disequilibrium, but an unknown experimental factor could not be ruled out.

The cohort comprised 710 or so healthy bone marrow donors. All cohort members were sampled while nominally healthy, although unrecorded immune exposures were likely present. The donor was CMV seropositive and was included in the group of around 300 seropositive cohort members. Every donor gave a peripheral blood sample, and the peripheral blood mononuclear cells from that sample were used for TCR beta sequencing. The Qiagen DNeasy Blood Extraction Kit was used to extract genomic DNA from the blood cell samples. A note on this clone: Its antigen is currently not known. The record has no base qualities; no much larger clone is one base away.

The library came from the immunoSEQ multiplex PCR assay. For the multiplex PCR, a mixture combining 60 forward primers for TCR Vbeta segments and 13 reverse primers for TCR Jbeta segments was used. The CDR3 region of rearranged TCR beta genes was amplified from genomic DNA with a multiplex PCR assay. Amplified TCR beta libraries were sequenced as 87-base-pair reads on the Illumina HiSeq System. From the authors' description of their analysis: A later analysis tallied 70 million to 100 million unique TCR beta chains across the 700 or so repertoires, and about 10 million of those chains were shared by two or more donors. Raw reads were error-corrected and collapsed into unique sequences with a nearest-neighbor algorithm that merged closely related sequences to remove PCR and sequencing errors. To assign V, D and J gene segments, CDR3 sequences were aligned to IMGT reference sequences. For a sequence to be retained, a match of at least six nucleotides to both a V gene segment and a J gene segment was required. A rearrangement counted as productive if the CDR3 had no stop codons and remained in frame with V and J, and every other rearrangement counted as non-productive. CDR3 was defined according to IMGT convention as the region running from the second conserved V-encoded cysteine to the conserved J-encoded phenylalanine. In an earlier analysis of more than 550 of the donors, sequences lacking an unambiguous match to a single V gene segment were excluded. An earlier analysis of a few hundred of the donors called V segments functional above 56.7% productive rearrangements and segregating when the between-donor standard deviation exceeded 5%. To diagnose cytomegalovirus status from the catalog of TCR beta chain sequences, a statistical classification framework was built. A later analysis assigned V and J genes by comparing TCR nucleotide sequences with IMGT/GENE-DB human TR gene sequences. Using the TCRdist pipeline, a later analysis assigned CDR3 sequences along with most-parsimonious VDJ recombination scenarios. In a later analysis, each TCR beta chain was defined by its CDR3 amino acid sequence together with its V-gene family, and reads lacking a unique V-gene family were excluded. As a way to deal with suspected cross-contamination and a sequencing artifact, a later analysis dropped roughly 600 nucleotide sequences that were highly shared and had low generation probability. In a later analysis, a clonal expansion index was calculated for each public chain from normalized within-repertoire ranks of inferred template counts. A later analysis computed generation probabilities with a VDJ recombination model fitted to out-of-frame rearrangements, and checked the results against IGoR. Hypergeometric tests were used in a later analysis to score TCR-TCR, TCR-HLA and TCR-CMV co-occurrence, with a repertoire-size bias correction applied to the TCR pairs. A later analysis estimated false discovery rates by permuting HLA or CMV assignments 20 times. A later analysis grouped co-occurring TCRs with DBSCAN, adding TCRdist sequence similarity when clustering within HLA-allele-positive subsets. Repertoires with fewer than 30,000 or more than 120,000 public chains, plus five repertoires with anomalous nucleotide sharing, were excluded from co-occurrence clustering. Here the immuneACCESS table is served through TCRdb, limited to in-frame sequences with V and J called. Missing clones are a known gap in these copies; in checked studies unresolved V genes cover under half, and the rest lacks a known reason. V and J calls and clone size are as listed in that table; D and trimming were resolved from the DNA. The table for this sample lists nearly 100,000 clones; less than 9.5% of them were counted only once. Jointly, the top ten make up 5.1% of the sample.

Taken from cysteine to phenylalanine, the CDR3 has 9 residues. The kept DNA is CDR3 alone, 27 bases in frame from the first base. Taken from the germline V gene, the CDR1 and CDR2 loops are SQVTM and ANQGSEA. V is reduced by 5 bases and J by 10 bases, leaving a spacing of 8 bases between them. The sequence was obtained from a man in his fifties or sixties in good health and CMV-seropositive. Rearrangement joined TRBV29-1 to TRBJ1-1; TRBD1 is a weak D gene call, 5 bases matching. Sequenced material: PBMCs. The nucleotide sequence is given as TGCAGCGTTACAGGTACAGCTTTCTTT. This is translated as CSVTGTAFF.